These 21 T cell receptor beta chains came from one sample sequenced in a study of long-term antiretroviral therapy in people with HIV. Samples were assayed with immunoSEQ v3.0 at survey level. TCRdb keeps only in-frame clones here, not all; method: immunoSEQ multiplex PCR. The sample shows tens of thousands of clones, over 65% of them seen only once. Sample: unsorted PBMCs, taken roughly 5.7 years after starting antiretroviral therapy. Source of these receptors: a man under 40 with HIV.

This sequence joins TRBV7-6 and TRBJ1-1; no firm D call. Germline loops: CDR1 SGHVS, CDR2 FNYEAQ. Trimming took 4 bases from V and 3 from J, leaving 12 bases between them. The CDR3 spans 14 residues. CDR3 region: CASSWAPTYTEAFF. The CDR3 nucleotides read TGTGCCAGCAGCTGGGCCCCTACCTACACTGAAGCTTTCTTT.

V and J are TRBV7-9 and TRBJ2-7; 9 nucleotides line up with TRBD1. Germline CDR1 and CDR2: SEHNR and FQNEAQ (reference sequence). The CDR3 is 14 amino acids. The trim removed 4 bases at V and 5 bases at J, leaving 6 bases unmatched. The DNA for the CDR3 is TGTGCCAGCAGCTCCCGGGACAGGGAAAACGAGCAGTACTTC. It specifies CASSSRDRENEQYF. Complete variable domain (other parts from reference TRBV7-9 and TRBJ2-7): DTGVSQNPRHKITKRGQNVTFRCDPISEHNRLYWYRQTLGQGPEFLTYFQNEAQLEKSRLLSDRFSAERPKGSFSTLEIQRTEQGDSAMYLCASSSRDRENEQYFGPGTRLTVT.

The CDR3 is CASSTSQNTEAFF. CDR3 in DNA: TGTGCCAGCTCAACGAGCCAAAACACTGAAGCTTTCTTT. The V call is TRBV18, the J call TRBJ1-1; D is undetermined. The germline CDR1 and CDR2 sequences are KGHSH and LQKENI. The V and J ends lost 5 bases and 2 bases respectively, with 9 bases between them. The CDR3 sequence is 13 residues long.

The V call is TRBV30, the J call TRBJ2-5; D is tentatively TRBD1 or TRBD2 (6 bases each). Germline CDR1 reads GTSNPN; CDR2 reads SVGIG (reference sequence). The CDR3 is 14 residues long. Trimming took off 0 bases at V and 5 bases at J, with 13 bases between the two ends. CDR3 nucleotide sequence: TGTGCCTGGAGTGTAGGAGGGGGAGCCGAGACCCAGTACTTC. Amino acid sequence: CAWSVGGGAETQYF.

In its sample, this clone ranks as large. This rearrangement joins TRBV4-3 to TRBJ1-1; possibly TRBD1 for D (6 bases). CDR1 LGHNA and CDR2 YSLEER come from the germline V gene. The CDR3 contains 16 residues. V lost 0 bases and J 2 bases, leaving 13 bases between the germline ends. CDR3 region: CASSQDPQGYNTEAFF. For the CDR3, the DNA is TGCGCCAGCAGCCAAGATCCACAGGGATATAACACTGAAGCTTTCTTT.

V usage is TRBV9 and J usage is TRBJ1-2; D is possibly TRBD1 (5 bases). V dropped 4 bases and J dropped 5 bases, with 15 bases sitting between them. CDR3 length equals 14 residues. The germline CDR1 and CDR2 sequences are SGDLS and YYNGEE. The CDR3 is CASSPEVGEYGYTF. As DNA, the CDR3 is TGTGCCAGCAGCCCAGAGGTGGGGGAGTATGGCTACACCTTC.

CDR3 sequence: CASRGASSYEQYF. The CDR3 DNA sequence: TGTGCCAGCAGGGGCGCGAGCTCCTACGAGCAGTACTTC. This chain connects TRBV27 to TRBJ2-7; D remains ambiguous. Trimming took off 6 bases at V and 0 bases at J, with 9 bases between the two ends. CDR3 length equals 13 residues. Germline V gene sequence: CDR1 MNHEY, CDR2 SMNVEV (reference sequence).

The gene calls are TRBV11-2 and TRBJ1-4, with 7 bases matching TRBD1. V lost 5 bases to trimming and J lost 5 bases; unmatched junction nucleotides: 8. The V gene's germline CDR1 is SGHAT and CDR2 FQNNGV. The CDR3 totals 15 residues. CDR3 protein: CASSPNRGPNEKLFF. The CDR3 DNA is TGTGCCAGCAGCCCAAACAGGGGCCCGAATGAAAAACTGTTTTTT.

With regard to this clone: Other DNA sequences in this sample translate to the same CDR3. This chain connects TRBV5-1 to TRBJ1-4, with 9 bases lining up with TRBD1. Losses at the gene ends were 5 bases for V and 5 bases for J; bases not matched to a gene: 4. CDR3 length: 14 residues. Germline V gene lookup returns CDR1 SGHRS and CDR2 YFSETQ. CDR3 sequence: CASRAGTGNEKLFF. The CDR3 bases are TGCGCCAGCAGGGCCGGGACAGGGAATGAAAAACTGTTTTTT.

This clone was recorded only once. The chain couples TRBV5-8 to TRBJ2-7; D unresolved. V shed 0 bases and J shed 3 bases, with 7 bases lying between them. Germline CDR1 reads SGHTS; CDR2 reads YDEGEE. This CDR3 has 13 amino acids. The CDR3 is CASSLAGSYEQYF. As DNA, the CDR3 is TGTGCCAGCAGCTTGGCAGGCAGCTACGAGCAGTACTTC.

V and J are TRBV7-2 and TRBJ2-5; the D gene is possibly TRBD1 (6 bases). The J call is doubtful: the DNA matches TRBJ2-7 better. The V gene's germline CDR1 is SGHTA and CDR2 FQGNSA. This CDR3 comprises 15 residues. CDR3 region: CASSLGRTEVHEQYF. CDR3 nucleotide sequence: TGTGCCAGCAGCTTAGGTCGGACAGAGGTCCACGAGCAGTACTTC.

The CDR3 DNA is TGTGCCTGGAGTGGGGGCCTATATAATGAAAAACTGTTTTTT. This gives the protein CAWSGGLYNEKLFF. The chain carries TRBV30 and TRBJ1-4; TRBD1 might be the D (5 bases). Germline CDR1 and CDR2: GTSNPN and SVGIG (reference sequence). The CDR3 is 14 residues long. The V and J ends lost 1 base and 4 bases respectively, with 10 bases between them.

The chain uses TRBV10-3 and TRBJ2-2; no definite D call. CDR3 length equals 12 residues. CDR1 and CDR2 (germline): ENHRY, SYGVKD. Trimming left V 0 bases short and J 7 bases short, with 3 bases between. The CDR3 spells CAISESDGELFF. The CDR3 bases are TGTGCCATCAGTGAGTCGGACGGGGAGCTGTTTTTT.

This clone has more than one count but fewer than ten. The V call is TRBV19, the J call TRBJ1-4; tentative D call: TRBD1 (5 bases). The CDR3 covers 15 residues. Trimming removed 4 bases at V and 2 bases at J, with 11 bases between. CDR1 is LNHDA and CDR2 is SQIVND in the germline V gene (reference sequence). The CDR3 bases are TGTGCCAGTAGTAAATTAGGGACGACTAATGAAAAACTGTTTTTT. It is translated as CASSKLGTTNEKLFF.

The sample holds one count of this clone. CDR3 sequence reads: CASSFEGYYGYTF. In DNA form, the CDR3 reads TGTGCCAGCAGTTTTGAGGGGTACTATGGCTACACCTTC. V usage is TRBV27 and J usage is TRBJ1-2; perhaps TRBD1 as D (5 bases). Trimming pared 3 bases from V and 3 bases from J, leaving 8 bases between. This CDR3 has 13 amino acids. The germline gives CDR1 MNHEY, CDR2 SMNVEV (reference sequence).

V gene TRBV18 combines with J gene TRBJ1-1; no clear D gene. V dropped 3 bases and J dropped 7 bases, with 12 bases sitting between them. CDR3 length: 13 amino acids. Germline CDR1 is KGHSH and CDR2 is LQKENI. Written as DNA, the CDR3 is TGTGCCAGCTCACCTAGGAGAGAGGATGAAGCTTTCTTT. Translating gives CASSPRREDEAFF.

V and J are TRBV5-4 and TRBJ1-3; 9 nucleotides align to TRBD1. The germline gives CDR1 SGHNT, CDR2 YYREEE (reference sequence). Unmatched junction bases numbered 1, after V lost 2 bases and J lost 4 bases. The CDR3 loop spans 14 amino acids. The CDR3: CASSFGQGGNTIYF. Written as DNA, the CDR3 is TGTGCCAGCAGCTTCGGACAGGGGGGAAACACCATATATTTT. Drawing the rest from reference TRBV5-4 and TRBJ1-3, the complete variable domain is ETGVTQSPTHLIKTRGQQVTLRCSSQSGHNTVSWYQQALGQGPQFIFQYYREEENGRGNFPPRFSGLQFPNYSSELNVNALELDDSALYLCASSFGQGGNTIYFGEGSWLTVV.

The J gene is TRBJ2-7, the V gene TRBV6-5; TRBD1 aligns across 10 bases. Trimming took 10 bases from V and 1 from J; bases not matched to a gene: 7. CDR1 MNHEY and CDR2 SVGAGI come from the germline V gene. The CDR3 contains 14 residues. The CDR3 DNA is TGTGCCACAATGGGGGACAGGGGATCCTACGAGCAGTACTTC. It translates to CATMGDRGSYEQYF.

The rearrangement links TRBV28 to TRBJ2-1, with D possibly matching TRBD1 (7 bases). Trimming removed 2 bases at V and 1 base at J, with 12 bases between. This CDR3 contains 16 residues. Germline CDR1 is MDHEN and CDR2 is SYDVKM. For the CDR3, the DNA is TGTGCCAGCAGTTTAACAGGGGCGGGATCCTACAATGAGCAGTTCTTC. Protein sequence: CASSLTGAGSYNEQFF.

V and J are TRBV9 and TRBJ1-4; D uncertain. In germline, CDR1 is SGDLS, CDR2 YYNGEE. V was shortened by 5 bases and J by 4 bases, with 6 bases between the two germline ends. The CDR3 is 12 residues long. The CDR3 reads CASSRDNEKLFF. The CDR3 coding sequence is TGTGCCAGCAGTCGGGATAATGAAAAACTGTTTTTT.

The chain has TRBV5-1 and TRBJ2-2; 8 bases match TRBD1. The germline V gene has CDR1 SGHRS and CDR2 YFSETQ. The CDR3 covers 13 residues. V lost 7 bases to trimming and J lost 3 bases; unmatched junction nucleotides: 2. For the CDR3, the DNA is TGCGCCAGCGGACAGGGCCACACCGGGGAGCTGTTTTTT. Protein: CASGQGHTGELFF. Combining the CDR3 with reference TRBV5-1 and TRBJ2-2 gives the whole variable domain KAGVTQTPRYLIKTRGQQVTLSCSPISGHRSVSWYQQTPGQGLQFLFEYFSETQRNKGNFPGRFSGRQFSNSRSEMNVSTLELGDSALYLCASGQGHTGELFFGEGSRLTVL.